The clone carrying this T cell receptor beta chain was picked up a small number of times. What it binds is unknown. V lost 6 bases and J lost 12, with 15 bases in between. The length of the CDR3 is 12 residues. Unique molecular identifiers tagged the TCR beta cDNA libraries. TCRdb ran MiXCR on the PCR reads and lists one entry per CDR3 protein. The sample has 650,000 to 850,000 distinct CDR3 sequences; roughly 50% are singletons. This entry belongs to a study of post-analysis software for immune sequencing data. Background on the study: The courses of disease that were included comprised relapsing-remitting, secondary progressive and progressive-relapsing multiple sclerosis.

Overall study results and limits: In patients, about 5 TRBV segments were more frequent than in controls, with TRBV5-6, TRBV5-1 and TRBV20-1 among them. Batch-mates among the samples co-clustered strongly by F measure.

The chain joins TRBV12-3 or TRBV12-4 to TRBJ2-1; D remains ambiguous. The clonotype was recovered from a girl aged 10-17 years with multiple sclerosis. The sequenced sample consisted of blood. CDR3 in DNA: TGTGCCAGCAGCCTCCCCGTGGGTGGGCAGTTCTTC. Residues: CASSLPVGGQFF.